These 2 T cell receptor beta chains share one sample of origin, sequenced in a study of shared clonotypes between healthy human individuals. This table comes from immunoSEQ multiplex PCR, and its TCRdb copy is limited to in-frame clones, with some not included. The sample holds 450,000 to 500,000 clones, around 85% seen once. The material sequenced was PBMCs. These receptors all stem from a woman in her 40s in good health. Some clones in this sample may be carry-over from other donors' samples.

The J gene is TRBJ2-2, the V gene TRBV30; weak D call: TRBD1 (6 bases). This CDR3 has 15 amino acids. Trimming shortened V by 4 bases and J by 4 bases, and 16 bases separated the two germline ends. Germline V CDR1 and CDR2: GTSNPN, SVGIG (reference sequence). DNA of the CDR3: TGTGCCTGGATAAAGGGGGAACGAAGCACCGGGGAGCTGTTTTTT. Encoded protein: CAWIKGERSTGELFF.

The V and J genes are TRBV29-1 and TRBJ2-3, with 11 positions matching TRBD2. The CDR3 is 16 residues long. In germline, CDR1 is SQVTM, CDR2 ANQGSEA. The J segment lost 2 bases and the V segment lost 6 bases, leaving 10 bases of the junction unmatched. The CDR3 nucleotides read TGCAGCGTCACAGGAGTAGCGGGAGGGTACACAGATACGCAGTATTTT. It translates to CSVTGVAGGYTDTQYF.